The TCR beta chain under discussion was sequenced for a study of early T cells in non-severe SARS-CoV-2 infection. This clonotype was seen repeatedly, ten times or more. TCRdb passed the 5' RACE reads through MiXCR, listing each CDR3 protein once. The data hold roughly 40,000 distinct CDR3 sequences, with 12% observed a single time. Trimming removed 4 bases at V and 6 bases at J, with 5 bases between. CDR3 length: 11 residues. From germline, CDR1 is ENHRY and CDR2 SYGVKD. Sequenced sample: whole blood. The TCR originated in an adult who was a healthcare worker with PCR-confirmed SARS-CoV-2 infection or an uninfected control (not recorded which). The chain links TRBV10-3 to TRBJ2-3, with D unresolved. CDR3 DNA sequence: TGTGCCATCAGTGCTCAGGATACGCAGTATTTT. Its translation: CAISAQDTQYF.